The 5 T cell receptor beta chains below all came from one sample that was sequenced in a study of T-cell memory formation after mild COVID-19. TCRdb used MiXCR to reprocess the 5' RACE reads, holding one entry per CDR3 protein. Of about 84,000 distinct CDR3 sequences listed, approximately 15% are singletons. Source material: PBMCs or a T cell subset sorted from them (not recorded which). These receptors came from an adult woman who had mild COVID-19 (a few samples of this study predate the infection). Cell type and time point are not known.

This clonotype was seen many times. CDR3 nucleotide sequence: TGTGCCAGCAGCTTTCGATTTAGTATTCTGGGGGGAACCACAGATACGCAGTATTTT. Translated: CASSFRFSILGGTTDTQYF. The chain uses TRBV7-9 and TRBJ2-3, with a possible D match to TRBD2 (6 bases). The CDR3 sequence is 19 residues long. Germline loops: CDR1 SEHNR, CDR2 FQNEAQ (reference sequence). V shed 3 bases and J shed 2 bases, with 24 bases lying between them.

This clonotype has a handful of counts. The rearrangement links TRBV10-3 to TRBJ2-1; D ambiguous. CDR3 length equals 11 residues. Germline V gives CDR1 ENHRY, CDR2 SYGVKD. Trimming pared 2 bases from V and 8 bases from J, leaving 4 bases between. The CDR3 nucleotides are TGTGCCATCAGTGAGACTTATGAGCAGTTCTTC. Its protein is CAISETYEQFF.

This clonotype was observed many times. V usage is TRBV7-9 and J usage is TRBJ2-3; no clear D gene. The CDR3 is made up of 12 amino acids. CDR1 and CDR2 (germline): SEHNR, FQNEAQ (reference sequence). V lost 5 bases and J lost 1, with 4 bases in between. CDR3 DNA sequence: TGTGCCAGCAGCGTCGGCACAGATACGCAGTATTTT. Protein: CASSVGTDTQYF.

V gene TRBV15 combines with J gene TRBJ1-1; D is uncertain. Trimming removed 1 base from V and 3 bases from J, with 18 bases in between. The CDR3 runs to 17 residues. In germline, CDR1 is LNHNV, CDR2 YYDKDF (reference sequence). The CDR3 protein is CATSRGGFGGRDTEAFF. DNA of the CDR3: TGTGCCACCAGCAGAGGAGGATTCGGAGGGAGGGACACTGAAGCTTTCTTT.

This chain joins TRBV4-1 and TRBJ1-2; 9 bases are a match to TRBD1. In germline, CDR1 is MGHRA, CDR2 YSYEKL. CDR3 length: 15 residues. Trimming at V came to 4 bases and at J to 4 bases, leaving 7 bases not matched to a gene. CDR3 nucleotide sequence: TGCGCCAGCAGCCCCGGACAGGGGTTGGTCTATGGCTACACCTTC. The encoded protein is CASSPGQGLVYGYTF.